The 31 T cell receptor beta chains below all came from one sample that was sequenced in a study of cytomegalovirus exposure and HLA in healthy donors. PCR employed 60 Vbeta and 13 Jbeta primers. Generated by immunoSEQ multiplex PCR, the TCRdb table keeps only in-frame clones and is missing some. The table records about 120,000 clones, 80% of them present only once. What was sequenced was PBMCs. Every receptor here comes from a male donor in good health and CMV-seronegative.

Only one count was recorded for this clone. This chain joins TRBV7-8 and TRBJ2-7, with 7 bases identical to TRBD2. The CDR3 has 14 amino acids. Trimming at V came to 0 bases and at J to 6 bases, leaving 5 bases not matched to a gene. The germline V gene encodes CDR1 SGHVS and CDR2 FQNEAQ. In nucleotides, the CDR3 is TGTGCCAGCAGCTTAGCGGGAGGGCCTGGCGAGCAGTACTTC. It is translated as CASSLAGGPGEQYF. Combining the CDR3 with reference TRBV7-8 and TRBJ2-7 gives the whole variable domain GAGVSQSPRYKVAKRGQDVALRCDPISGHVSLFWYQQALGQGPEFLTYFQNEAQLDKSGLPSDRFFAERPEGSVSTLKIQRTQQEDSAVYLCASSLAGGPGEQYFGPGTRLTVT.

The chain is built from TRBV10-3 and TRBJ1-2; 8 nucleotides agree with TRBD1. The V and J ends lost 3 bases and 6 bases, in that order; junction bases with no gene match: 6. Germline-derived CDR1 and CDR2 are ENHRY and SYGVKD. The CDR3 is made up of 14 amino acids. The CDR3 reads CAISDGQGNHGYTF. As DNA, the CDR3 is TGTGCCATCAGTGACGGACAGGGTAATCATGGCTACACCTTC.

V gene TRBV6-5 combines with J gene TRBJ2-3; no clear D. Per the germline V gene, CDR1 is MNHEY and CDR2 is SVGAGI. The CDR3 extends over 13 amino acids. V lost 11 bases and J lost 2, with 14 bases in between. CDR3 DNA sequence: TGTGCCGTAATTGGGCAGACCACAGATACGCAGTATTTT. It yields the protein CAVIGQTTDTQYF.

The rearrangement links TRBV7-9 to TRBJ1-1; maybe TRBD1 (5 bases). CDR3 size: 15 residues. Per germline, CDR1 SEHNR and CDR2 FQNEAQ (reference sequence). V was trimmed by 1 base and J by 2 bases, leaving 11 bases between them. The CDR3 loop is CASSLGGGANTEAFF. Here the CDR3 DNA reads TGTGCCAGCAGCTTAGGTGGAGGGGCCAACACTGAAGCTTTCTTT.

This chain uses TRBV9 with TRBJ1-2; a weak D match, TRBD1 (6 bases). Trimming removed 3 bases from V and 5 bases from J, with 14 bases in between. Germline values: CDR1 SGDLS, CDR2 YYNGEE. This CDR3 spans 14 amino acids. CDR3: CASSGLQGRYGYTF. CDR3 in DNA: TGTGCCAGCAGCGGATTACAGGGTCGGTATGGCTACACCTTC.

CDR3 region: CASSSLTSGGRGGELFF. The DNA for the CDR3 is TGCGCCAGCAGCTCCTTAACTAGCGGGGGCCGGGGCGGGGAGCTGTTTTTT. The gene calls are TRBV5-1 and TRBJ2-2; 11 bases map to TRBD2. Germline V lookup: CDR1 SGHRS, CDR2 YFSETQ. The CDR3 consists of 17 residues. V gave up 3 bases and J gave up 7 bases; unmatched junction bases: 11.

The chain employs TRBV18 and TRBJ1-2; TRBD1 matches at 7 bases. V was clipped by 1 base and J by 5 bases; unmatched bases: 7. The CDR3 has 15 amino acids. Germline CDR1 KGHSH, CDR2 LQKENI. The CDR3 spells CASSPQTGYGYGYTF. CDR3 in DNA: TGTGCCAGCTCACCACAGACAGGGTATGGGTATGGCTACACCTTC.

The genes are TRBV27 and TRBJ1-5; weak D call: TRBD1 (5 bases). Per the germline V gene, CDR1 is MNHEY and CDR2 is SMNVEV (reference sequence). The CDR3 consists of 14 residues. The germline V and J ends were trimmed by 1 base and 6 bases, with 10 bases remaining between them. The CDR3 DNA follows: TGTGCCAGCAGTTTATTAGGGGTGGGTCAGCCCCAGCATTTT. It yields the protein CASSLLGVGQPQHF.

V gene TRBV6-5 combines with J gene TRBJ2-1, with TRBD1 matching 9 bases. With V trimmed by 7 bases and J by 6 bases, 10 bases remained unmatched. The CDR3 sequence is 15 residues long. Germline CDR1 reads MNHEY; CDR2 reads SVGAGI. In DNA, the CDR3 is TGTGCCAGCAAACAGGGGGCGCATTTTTTCAATGAGCAGTTCTTC. Translated, it gives CASKQGAHFFNEQFF.

The V and J genes are TRBV9 and TRBJ2-1; 9 bases fit TRBD2. This CDR3 spans 17 amino acids. The germline V gene has CDR1 SGDLS and CDR2 YYNGEE. The trim removed 3 bases at V and 5 bases at J, leaving 12 bases unmatched. The CDR3 bases are TGTGCCAGCAGCGCACCTTTTGCGGGGGGGCCTAACAATGAGCAGTTCTTC. It translates to CASSAPFAGGPNNEQFF.

The CDR3 coding sequence is TGTGCCAGCAGTTTATCTCAGGTTCTGGCCACTAATGAAAAACTGTTTTTT. Encoded protein: CASSLSQVLATNEKLFF. The rearrangement uses TRBV27 and TRBJ1-4; D is unclear. V dropped 0 bases and J dropped 2 bases, with 13 bases sitting between them. From germline, CDR1 is MNHEY and CDR2 SMNVEV (reference sequence). The CDR3 covers 17 residues.

The chain uses TRBV5-1 and TRBJ1-6, with 7 nucleotides matching TRBD1. The CDR3 has 14 amino acids. Germline-derived CDR1 and CDR2 are SGHRS and YFSETQ. Unmatched junction bases numbered 8, after V lost 0 bases and J lost 14 bases. The CDR3: CASSLGQGDPALHF. CDR3 DNA: TGCGCCAGCAGCTTGGGGCAGGGGGATCCGGCCCTCCACTTT.

The rearrangement uses TRBV10-1 and TRBJ2-1, with D possibly being TRBD2 (6 bases). The CDR3 has 14 amino acids. V lost 4 bases and J 2 bases, leaving 9 bases between the germline ends. Germline CDR1 WNHNN, CDR2 SYGVQD (reference sequence). CDR3 protein: CASSGAGPYNEQFF. In DNA, the CDR3 is TGCGCCAGCAGTGGAGCGGGCCCCTACAATGAGCAGTTCTTC.

This clone is a singleton in its sample. The J gene is TRBJ2-3, the V gene TRBV4-3; D may be TRBD1 (7 bases). The CDR3 is 14 residues long. Deletions cut 4 bases from V and 6 bases from J, with 14 bases between. CDR1 LGHNA and CDR2 YSLEER come from the germline V gene. The CDR3 DNA follows: TGCGCCAGCAGCCCAGGGGGGCCAAGGGATACGCAGTATTTT. It specifies CASSPGGPRDTQYF.

The chain recombines TRBV5-1 with TRBJ2-3, with TRBD2 identical over 11 bases. The germline V gene encodes CDR1 SGHRS and CDR2 YFSETQ. There are 15 residues in the CDR3. The trim removed 4 bases at V and 2 bases at J, leaving 3 bases unmatched. The CDR3 nucleotides read TGCGCCAGCAGCGTAGCGGGGGGGTACACAGATACGCAGTATTTT. Protein product: CASSVAGGYTDTQYF.

On this clone: One end of the junction fails to match germline, which may point to a read error. The chain has TRBV7-9 and TRBJ2-3; D is perhaps TRBD2 (5 bases). The CDR3 contains 17 residues. The germline gives CDR1 SEHNR, CDR2 FQNEAQ (reference sequence). The CDR3 loop is CSSSSFRGTSSTDTQYF. The DNA for the CDR3 is TGTTCCAGCAGCAGCTTCCGGGGAACCTCTAGCACAGATACGCAGTATTTT.

Remarks on this clone: One end of the junction varies from germline; a read error may be responsible. V usage is TRBV4-1 and J usage is TRBJ2-1, with unresolved D. Germline CDR1 MGHRA, CDR2 YSYEKL. This CDR3 comprises 13 residues. The chain's CDR3 is CASNQGVNNEQFF. CDR3 coding DNA: TGCGCCAGCAACCAAGGAGTGAACAATGAGCAGTTCTTC.

The chain recombines TRBV5-4 with TRBJ2-7; 11 nucleotides align to TRBD2. The CDR3 consists of 16 residues. V was clipped by 4 bases and J by 3 bases; unmatched bases: 9. Germline CDR1 and CDR2: SGHNT and YYREEE (reference sequence). CDR3 in amino acids: CASSPRLAGGRYEQYF. The CDR3 bases are TGTGCCAGCAGCCCAAGGCTAGCGGGAGGTCGCTACGAGCAGTACTTC.

The chain employs TRBV5-4 and TRBJ2-7; 10 positions agree with TRBD2. Germline CDR1 reads SGHNT; CDR2 reads YYREEE (reference sequence). V dropped 4 bases and J dropped 0; count of bases not matched to a gene: 7. This CDR3 is built from 16 residues. Here the CDR3 reads CASSRSSGRVSYEQYF. The CDR3 coding sequence is TGTGCCAGCAGCCGATCTAGCGGGAGAGTCTCCTACGAGCAGTACTTC. Looking up the rest from reference TRBV5-4 and TRBJ2-7 gives the full variable domain: ETGVTQSPTHLIKTRGQQVTLRCSSQSGHNTVSWYQQALGQGPQFIFQYYREEENGRGNFPPRFSGLQFPNYSSELNVNALELDDSALYLCASSRSSGRVSYEQYFGPGTRLTVT.

The chain couples TRBV6-1 to TRBJ1-4, with TRBD1 matching over 11 bases. The V segment lost 0 bases and the J segment 6 bases; nucleotides outside the gene matches: 3. Germline CDR1 and CDR2: MNHNS and SASEGT. CDR3 size: 16 residues. CDR3 residues: CASSEAGGQGDEKLFF. The CDR3 DNA reads as TGTGCCAGCAGTGAAGCCGGGGGACAGGGGGATGAAAAACTGTTTTTT.

This clone was counted ten times or more. The chain carries TRBV7-6 and TRBJ2-1; 8 nucleotides line up with TRBD2. Germline V gene data show CDR1 as SGHVS and CDR2 as FNYEAQ. After removal of 3 bases from V and 0 bases from J, the junction contained 13 bases not matched to a gene. The CDR3 length is 19 residues. CDR3 DNA sequence: TGTGCCAGCAGCTTGATTTGGCGGGAGGCCTCCAGCTCCTACAATGAGCAGTTCTTC. This sequence encodes CASSLIWREASSSYNEQFF. Full variable domain (outside the CDR3, taken from reference TRBV7-6 and TRBJ2-1): GAGVSQSPRYKVTKRGQDVALRCDPISGHVSLYWYRQALGQGPEFLTYFNYEAQQDKSGLPNDRFSAERPEGSISTLTIQRTEQRDSAMYRCASSLIWREASSSYNEQFFGPGTRLTVL.

V is TRBV7-9 and J is TRBJ1-2, with a weak D call TRBD1 (6 bases). Trimming stripped 1 base from V and 5 bases from J, with 11 bases between. The CDR3 has 14 residues. In germline, CDR1 is SEHNR, CDR2 FQNEAQ (reference sequence). Here the CDR3 reads CASSLGTAFYGYTF. In DNA form, the CDR3 reads TGTGCCAGCAGCTTAGGGACAGCTTTTTATGGCTACACCTTC.

This chain uses TRBV18 with TRBJ2-7; D ambiguous. From germline, CDR1 is KGHSH and CDR2 LQKENI. This CDR3 contains 14 residues. Trimming removed 2 bases at V and 0 bases at J, with 8 bases between. The chain's CDR3 is CASSPSPSSYEQYF. The CDR3 DNA follows: TGTGCCAGCTCACCATCCCCGAGCTCCTACGAGCAGTACTTC.

For this clone: A junction end diverges from the germline sequence, so it may reflect a read error. This chain uses TRBV7-9 with TRBJ1-6; 7 positions agree with TRBD1. Germline V lookup: CDR1 SEHNR, CDR2 FQNEAQ (reference sequence). The CDR3 is made up of 15 amino acids. CDR3 region: CSSSLDRQGNSPLHF. The CDR3 DNA reads TGTTCCAGCAGCCTAGATCGACAGGGAAATTCACCCCTCCACTTT.

V and J are TRBV19 and TRBJ2-3; tentative D call: TRBD1 (5 bases). V lost 4 bases and J 6 bases, leaving 11 bases between the germline ends. Germline loops: CDR1 LNHDA, CDR2 SQIVND (reference sequence). This CDR3 has 13 amino acids. In nucleotides, the CDR3 is TGTGCCAGTAGTACAGGGAACTTGGATACGCAGTATTTT. This translates into CASSTGNLDTQYF.

The J gene is TRBJ2-1, the V gene TRBV11-2; 9 bases align to TRBD1. This CDR3 is 15 amino acids long. V dropped 5 bases and J dropped 2; count of bases not matched to a gene: 4. Per the germline V gene, CDR1 is SGHAT and CDR2 is FQNNGV. CDR3 sequence reads: CASSPGTGPYNEQFF. CDR3 sequence (DNA): TGTGCCAGCAGCCCCGGGACAGGGCCCTACAATGAGCAGTTCTTC. Combining the CDR3 with reference TRBV11-2 and TRBJ2-1 gives the whole variable domain EAGVAQSPRYKIIEKRQSVAFWCNPISGHATLYWYQQILGQGPKLLIQFQNNGVVDDSQLPKDRFSAERLKGVDSTLKIQPAKLEDSAVYLCASSPGTGPYNEQFFGPGTRLTVL.

The chain carries TRBV10-3 and TRBJ2-7, with TRBD2 identical over 9 bases. The CDR3 length is 15 residues. The trim removed 2 bases at V and 7 bases at J, leaving 9 bases unmatched. Germline V gives CDR1 ENHRY, CDR2 SYGVKD. CDR3 region: CAISEQLGLAREQYF. CDR3 nucleotides: TGTGCCATCAGTGAGCAACTCGGACTAGCGCGTGAGCAGTACTTC.

The V gene is TRBV7-2, the J gene TRBJ1-1, with D tentatively TRBD1 (6 bases). The V end was cut by 7 bases, the J end by 2 bases, with 17 bases between. Germline V gene data show CDR1 as SGHTA and CDR2 as FQGNSA. The CDR3 length is 15 residues. The CDR3 sequence: CASTPPGQRNTEAFF. CDR3 bases: TGTGCCAGCACCCCCCCCGGACAGCGAAACACTGAAGCTTTCTTT.

The chain recombines TRBV4-2 with TRBJ1-1; 8 positions match TRBD1. The CDR3 is made up of 13 amino acids. Germline V gene sequence: CDR1 LGHNA, CDR2 YNFKEQ. V lost 4 bases and J lost 4; bases outside the gene matches: 2. The CDR3 DNA follows: TGTGCCAGCAGCCGGACAGGGAGCACTGAAGCTTTCTTT. Amino acids: CASSRTGSTEAFF.

J is TRBJ2-1 and V is TRBV7-2, with D unresolved. The germline V gene encodes CDR1 SGHTA and CDR2 FQGNSA. The CDR3 length is 13 residues. The germline V and J ends were trimmed by 0 bases and 9 bases, with 9 bases remaining between them. The CDR3 DNA follows: TGTGCCAGCAGCTTAGCTACCCTGGCTGAGCAGTTCTTC. It encodes CASSLATLAEQFF.

The chain carries TRBV6-5 and TRBJ1-5; D unclear. CDR3 length equals 13 residues. The ends were cut back, 6 bases at V and 3 bases at J, with 9 bases in the middle. Germline CDR1 is MNHEY and CDR2 is SVGAGI. CDR3 in amino acids: CASRPGLNQPQHF. The CDR3 DNA reads as TGTGCCAGCAGACCCGGACTCAATCAGCCCCAGCATTTT.